This TCR beta chain was sequenced during a study of CD8 T cells in ankylosing spondylitis. Each CDR3 protein is one row after TCRdb ran MiXCR on the 5' RACE reads. The table lists some 140,000 distinct CDR3 sequences, about 7% of them singletons. Many counts were recorded for this clonotype. This TCR came from a female donor with ankylosing spondylitis or in good health (not recorded which). Material: blood, either unsorted or a sorted T cell fraction (not recorded which).

The CDR3 is CASSLAMTGVSQYF. The CDR3 nucleotides read TGTGCCAGCAGTTTAGCGATGACAGGGGTTTCGCAGTATTTT. V and J are TRBV12-3 or TRBV12-4 and TRBJ2-3; 8 nucleotides align to TRBD1. The V gene end was trimmed by 0 bases and the J gene end by 10 bases; junction bases not matched to a gene: 6. CDR3 length equals 14 residues.